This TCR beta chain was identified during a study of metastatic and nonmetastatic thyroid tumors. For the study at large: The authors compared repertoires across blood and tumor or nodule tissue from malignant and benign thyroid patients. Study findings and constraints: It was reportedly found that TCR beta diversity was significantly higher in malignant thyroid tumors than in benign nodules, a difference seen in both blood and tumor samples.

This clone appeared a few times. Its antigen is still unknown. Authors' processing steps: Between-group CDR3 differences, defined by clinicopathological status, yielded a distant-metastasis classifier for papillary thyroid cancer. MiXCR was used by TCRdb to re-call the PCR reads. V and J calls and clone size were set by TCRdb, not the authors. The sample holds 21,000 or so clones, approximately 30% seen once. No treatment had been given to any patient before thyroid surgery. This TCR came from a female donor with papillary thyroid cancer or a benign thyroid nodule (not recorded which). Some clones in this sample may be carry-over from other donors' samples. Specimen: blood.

The CDR3 DNA reads TGTGCCAGCAGTTACCGGCAGGGTGGTGGCTACACCTTC. Protein: CASSYRQGGGYTF. This chain connects TRBV6-6 to TRBJ1-2, with a weak D call TRBD1 (5 bases). This CDR3 is built from 13 residues. CDR1 is MNHNY, CDR2 SVGAGI, per germline (reference sequence). V lost 2 bases, J lost 7 bases, and 11 bases lay in between.